The 21 T cell receptor beta chains presented below share a single source sample, sequenced in a study of T cell responses to AZD1222 COVID-19 vaccine. Sequenced by immunoSEQ multiplex PCR; TCRdb stores in-frame clones only, minus some. The sample lists some 120,000 clones; roughly 93% were seen once. The specimen comprised peripheral blood, sampled on day 0 of AZD1222 vaccination. These receptors were taken from an adult in good health.

This chain connects TRBV7-9 to TRBJ1-5; unclear D gene. This CDR3 has 13 amino acids. Per the germline V gene, CDR1 is SEHNR and CDR2 is FQNEAQ (reference sequence). V was trimmed by 1 base and J by 7 bases, leaving 8 bases between them. The CDR3 coding sequence is TGTGCCAGCAGCTTAGGGCCCGGACAGCCCCAGCATTTT. It encodes CASSLGPGQPQHF. Drawing the rest from reference TRBV7-9 and TRBJ1-5, the complete variable domain is DTGVSQNPRHKITKRGQNVTFRCDPISEHNRLYWYRQTLGQGPEFLTYFQNEAQLEKSRLLSDRFSAERPKGSFSTLEIQRTEQGDSAMYLCASSLGPGQPQHFGDGTRLSIL.

This chain joins TRBV19 and TRBJ1-6, with TRBD1 matching over 7 bases. The V gene end was trimmed by 7 bases and the J gene end by 4 bases; junction bases not matched to a gene: 1. The CDR3 spans 13 residues. CDR1 is LNHDA and CDR2 is SQIVND in the germline V gene (reference sequence). CDR3 coding DNA: TGTGCCAGTAACAGGGGATATAATTCACCCCTCCACTTT. Amino acid sequence: CASNRGYNSPLHF.

The rearrangement uses TRBV7-2 and TRBJ2-1; 7 bases are a match to TRBD2. V lost 3 bases and J lost 1; bases outside the gene matches: 12. Germline values: CDR1 SGHTA, CDR2 FQGNSA. The CDR3 is made up of 18 amino acids. The CDR3 spells CASSLGLSSGTSYNEQFF. The CDR3 DNA reads as TGTGCCAGCAGCTTGGGTTTGTCTAGCGGAACTTCCTACAATGAGCAGTTCTTC.

This chain's CDR3 is CASNKYQAGHNYGYTF. CDR3 sequence (DNA): TGTGCCAGCAACAAGTATCAGGCAGGGCATAACTATGGCTACACCTTC. This chain links TRBV3-1 (or the pseudogene TRBV3-2) with TRBJ1-2; D is possibly TRBD1 (5 bases). V lost 7 bases, J lost 1 base, and 19 bases lay in between. The CDR3 is 16 amino acids. CDR1 and CDR2 (germline): LGHDT, YNNKEL (reference sequence).

This chain links TRBV5-4 with TRBJ2-1; TRBD2 matches 10 bases. Germline V gives CDR1 SGHNT, CDR2 YYREEE (reference sequence). The CDR3 has 15 amino acids. V lost 2 bases and J lost 4; bases outside the gene matches: 3. The CDR3 spells CASSFPSGGYNEQFF. CDR3 nucleotide sequence: TGTGCCAGCAGCTTTCCTAGCGGGGGTTACAATGAGCAGTTCTTC.

V gene TRBV7-2 combines with J gene TRBJ1-3, with no clear D. This CDR3 region has 13 residues. In germline, CDR1 is SGHTA, CDR2 FQGNSA. V was shortened by 0 bases and J by 9 bases, with 9 bases between the two germline ends. Here the CDR3 DNA reads TGTGCCAGCAGCTTAGCGCGGATAGGCACCATATATTTT. It specifies CASSLARIGTIYF.

The chain links TRBV6-5 to TRBJ2-2; 10 nucleotides agree with TRBD2. Looked up from germline, CDR1 is MNHEY and CDR2 is SVGAGI. V was pared by 6 bases and J by 6 bases, with 7 bases of the junction left unmatched. This CDR3 comprises 15 residues. The DNA of the CDR3 is TGTGCCAGCAGACCTAGCGGGAGTGGGGCCGGGGAGCTGTTTTTT. Protein sequence: CASRPSGSGAGELFF.

The gene calls are TRBV3-1 (or the pseudogene TRBV3-2) and TRBJ2-1, with 10 bases lining up with TRBD2. The V gene's germline CDR1 is LGHDT and CDR2 YNNKEL (reference sequence). The V segment lost 1 base and the J segment 4 bases; nucleotides outside the gene matches: 7. This CDR3 comprises 17 residues. CDR3: CASSQVPSGGEYNEQFF. The CDR3 nucleotides read TGTGCCAGCAGCCAAGTTCCTAGCGGGGGAGAGTACAATGAGCAGTTCTTC.

This chain uses TRBV28 with TRBJ1-1; no definite D call. CDR1 and CDR2 (germline): MDHEN, SYDVKM. The V gene lost 5 bases and the J gene lost 1 base, with 2 bases spanning the gap. The CDR3 has 11 amino acids. This CDR3 is CASSGNTEAFF. The CDR3 DNA reads as TGTGCCAGCAGTGGGAACACTGAAGCTTTCTTT.

This clone was detected only a few times. The chain employs TRBV7-6 and TRBJ2-6; the D gene is possibly TRBD2 (5 bases). CDR3 size: 15 residues. Germline V gene data show CDR1 as SGHVS and CDR2 as FNYEAQ. Deletions cut 4 bases from V and 1 base from J, with 8 bases between. The DNA for the CDR3 is TGTGCCAGCAGCTACACGGGGTCTGGGGCCAACGTCCTGACTTTC. Its translation is CASSYTGSGANVLTF.

The chain is built from TRBV5-1 and TRBJ1-3; D remains ambiguous. This CDR3 has 17 residues. Trimming shortened V by 3 bases and J by 0 bases, and 16 bases separated the two germline ends. From germline, CDR1 is SGHRS and CDR2 YFSETQ. Here the CDR3 DNA reads TGCGCCAGCAGCTATTCGGGAGGTCTAACCTCTGGAAACACCATATATTTT. The encoded protein is CASSYSGGLTSGNTIYF.

V usage is TRBV11-3 and J usage is TRBJ1-1; TRBD1 aligns across 10 bases. CDR3 length: 16 amino acids. Germline lookup yields CDR1 SGHNT and CDR2 YENEEA. Unmatched junction bases numbered 7, after V lost 5 bases and J lost 1 base. The CDR3, as DNA: TGTGCCAGCAGCCTTCGGACAGGGGGAGGGAACACTGAAGCTTTCTTT. This translates into CASSLRTGGGNTEAFF.

The chain uses TRBV5-1 and TRBJ1-1; TRBD1 aligns across 8 bases. Trimming removed 0 bases from V and 8 bases from J; junction bases left unmatched: 3. The CDR3 contains 13 residues. Germline V gene sequence: CDR1 SGHRS, CDR2 YFSETQ. As DNA, the CDR3 is TGCGCCAGCAGCTTGGACGCAGGGGGCGAAGCTTTCTTT. It encodes CASSLDAGGEAFF.

A note on this clone: This specimen includes other DNA sequences encoding the same CDR3. The chain employs TRBV5-1 and TRBJ1-1, with D unresolved. The CDR3 extends over 13 amino acids. V lost 4 bases to trimming and J lost 1 base, with 8 bases between them. Germline CDR1 SGHRS, CDR2 YFSETQ. CDR3 residues: CASSLEGNTEAFF. The CDR3 bases are TGCGCCAGCAGCCTCGAGGGGAACACTGAAGCTTTCTTT.

This chain joins TRBV7-8 and TRBJ1-4; 8 nucleotides align to TRBD1. Germline loops: CDR1 SGHVS, CDR2 FQNEAQ. V lost 5 bases to trimming and J lost 8 bases; unmatched junction nucleotides: 7. The CDR3 is made up of 14 amino acids. CDR3 amino acids: CASSANRGGEKLFF. The CDR3 bases are TGTGCCAGCAGCGCTAACAGGGGGGGCGAAAAACTGTTTTTT.

This chain links TRBV7-8 with TRBJ1-1; D is uncertain. The CDR3 length is 9 residues. Per the germline V gene, CDR1 is SGHVS and CDR2 is FQNEAQ. The CDR3 DNA reads TGTGCGGTTTACCCTGAAGCTTTCTTT. This encodes CAVYPEAFF.

The V gene is TRBV5-3, the J gene TRBJ1-2, with D unresolved. TRBV5-3 qualifies as an ORF whose function is uncertain. The CDR3 loop spans 14 amino acids. The V gene lost 1 base and the J gene lost 8 bases, with 15 bases spanning the gap. The CDR3 protein is CARSLYGGLGGYTF. As DNA, the CDR3 is TGTGCCAGAAGCTTGTACGGAGGGTTAGGGGGCTACACCTTC.

The genes are TRBV4-1 and TRBJ2-2, with unresolved D. CDR3 length: 16 amino acids. V gave up 4 bases and J gave up 7 bases, with 19 bases separating them. Germline V gene lookup returns CDR1 MGHRA and CDR2 YSYEKL. CDR3 amino acids: CASSLAPVVSVGELFF. DNA for the CDR3: TGCGCCAGCAGCCTCGCTCCGGTCGTTTCCGTCGGGGAGCTGTTTTTT.

The chain uses TRBV2 and TRBJ1-6, with D perhaps matching TRBD1 (6 bases). The CDR3 sequence is 15 residues long. Between the trimmed V and J ends, which lost 6 bases and 2 bases, there was a span of 11 bases. CDR1 is SNHLY, CDR2 FYNNEI, per germline. Here the CDR3 reads CASREPGAYNSPLHF. The CDR3 region has the DNA TGTGCCAGCAGGGAGCCAGGGGCCTATAATTCACCCCTCCACTTT.

V usage is TRBV6-1 and J usage is TRBJ1-5; TRBD1 is a possible D gene (5 bases). The V gene lost 2 bases and the J gene lost 0 bases, with 14 bases spanning the gap. Germline V lookup: CDR1 MNHNS, CDR2 SASEGT. There are 17 residues in the CDR3. The CDR3 DNA reads as TGTGCCAGCAGTGAATGGCTCACAGGCACTAGCAATCAGCCCCAGCATTTT. As protein: CASSEWLTGTSNQPQHF.

The V call is TRBV15, the J call TRBJ1-5; TRBD1 agrees at 7 bases. Germline V gives CDR1 LNHNV, CDR2 YYDKDF (reference sequence). CDR3 length: 14 amino acids. After removal of 5 bases from V and 6 bases from J, the junction contained 7 bases not matched to a gene. The CDR3 DNA sequence: TGTGCCACCAGCTTTGACAGGGACCGTCAGCCCCAGCATTTT. It yields the protein CATSFDRDRQPQHF.